These 6 T cell receptor beta chains came from one sample sequenced in a study of early T cells in non-severe SARS-CoV-2 infection. TCRdb re-called the 5' RACE reads with MiXCR, one entry per CDR3 protein. Of around 67,000 distinct CDR3 sequences listed, 9.5% to 15% are singletons. The sample consisted of whole blood. The receptors stem from an adult who was a healthcare worker with PCR-confirmed SARS-CoV-2 infection or an uninfected control (not recorded which).

The table lists this clonotype with many counts. The CDR3 DNA reads TGTGCCAGCAGCCAAGATCTCCGACCAGCTGGTATAGGCTACACCTTC. Translated, it gives CASSQDLRPAGIGYTF. The chain is built from TRBV4-2 and TRBJ1-2; D unresolved. The germline gives CDR1 LGHNA, CDR2 YNFKEQ. The CDR3 contains 16 residues. Trimming left V 0 bases short and J 8 bases short, with 19 bases between.

V is TRBV28 and J is TRBJ2-7; the D call may be TRBD1 or TRBD2 (5 bases each). Trimming pared 5 bases from V and 2 bases from J, leaving 16 bases between. The CDR3 is 15 amino acids. Germline assignment: CDR1 MDHEN and CDR2 SYDVKM. The CDR3 spells CASSQPRDGAYEQYF. The DNA for the CDR3 is TGTGCCAGCAGTCAACCCCGGGACGGTGCCTACGAGCAGTACTTC.

Many counts were recorded for this clonotype. J is TRBJ1-2 and V is TRBV6-5; 7 bases match TRBD1. The germline V gene has CDR1 MNHEY and CDR2 SVGAGI. The CDR3 is 15 amino acids. With 2 bases clipped from V and 6 bases from J, the junction kept 9 bases outside the gene matches. Here the CDR3 reads CASSYQGGRGNGYTF. CDR3 DNA: TGTGCCAGCAGTTACCAGGGGGGCAGGGGTAATGGCTACACCTTC.

This clonotype was seen repeatedly, ten times or more. This sequence joins TRBV20-1 and TRBJ2-1; D gene ambiguous. With 8 bases removed from V and 2 bases from J, the gap between germline ends came to 13 bases. This CDR3 has 13 residues. The germline gives CDR1 DFQATT, CDR2 SNEGSKA (reference sequence). The CDR3 sequence is CSPLDQTYNEQFF. CDR3 in DNA: TGCAGTCCCCTTGACCAAACCTACAATGAGCAGTTCTTC.

This clonotype was counted at least ten times. The rearrangement joins TRBV6-2 or TRBV6-3 to TRBJ2-5; 10 nucleotides match TRBD2. This CDR3 has 15 residues. The V gene's germline CDR1 is MNHEY and CDR2 SVGEGT. The V gene end was trimmed by 5 bases and the J gene end by 4 bases; junction bases not matched to a gene: 7. The chain's CDR3 is CASSRKAGGLETQYF. CDR3 DNA: TGTGCCAGCAGTCGGAAAGCGGGAGGGTTAGAGACCCAGTACTTC.

This clonotype was observed at least ten times. The CDR3 DNA is TGTGCCATCAGTGATAAAGAAAGCGGGAGGATTAGAGATACGCAGTATTTT. Its translation: CAISDKESGRIRDTQYF. The chain carries TRBV10-3 and TRBJ2-3, with TRBD2 matching 9 bases. CDR1 and CDR2 (germline): ENHRY, SYGVKD. Losses at the gene ends were 3 bases for V and 5 bases for J; bases not matched to a gene: 12. This CDR3 comprises 17 residues.